Each of the 32 T cell receptor beta chains below was sequenced from the same sample in a study of blood T cell repertoires in COVID-19. Assay: immunoSEQ multiplex PCR; the TCRdb copy retains only in-frame clones and omits some. The data hold roughly 54,000 clones, with under 90% observed a single time. Sequencing used peripheral blood. The receptors shown here come from a middle-aged man with acute or convalescent COVID-19.

This chain links TRBV10-1 with TRBJ1-1; a weak D match, TRBD1 (6 bases). Germline values: CDR1 WNHNN, CDR2 SYGVQD (reference sequence). Trimming pared 2 bases from V and 7 bases from J, leaving 8 bases between. This CDR3 is built from 12 residues. The CDR3 coding sequence is TGCGCCAGCAGTGAGACAGGGATTGAAGCTTTCTTT. This translates into CASSETGIEAFF.

This chain uses TRBV5-1 with TRBJ2-6, with 8 bases matching TRBD1. With V trimmed by 6 bases and J by 2 bases, 4 bases remained unmatched. This CDR3 has 15 amino acids. Germline CDR1 SGHRS, CDR2 YFSETQ. The CDR3 sequence: CASTFRGPGANVLTF. The CDR3 coding sequence is TGCGCCAGCACCTTCAGGGGGCCTGGGGCCAACGTCCTGACTTTC.

V gene TRBV19 combines with J gene TRBJ1-1, with D unresolved. V lost 7 bases and J 1 base, leaving 13 bases between the germline ends. CDR3 size: 14 residues. Looked up from germline, CDR1 is LNHDA and CDR2 is SQIVND (reference sequence). In DNA form, the CDR3 reads TGTGCCAGTATGAAGTGGGGAGGGAACACTGAAGCTTTCTTT. This gives the protein CASMKWGGNTEAFF. Looking up the rest from reference TRBV19 and TRBJ1-1 gives the full variable domain: DGGITQSPKYLFRKEGQNVTLSCEQNLNHDAMYWYRQDPGQGLRLIYYSQIVNDFQKGDIAEGYSVSREKKESFPLTVTSAQKNPTAFYLCASMKWGGNTEAFFGQGTRLTVV.

J is TRBJ1-5 and V is TRBV24-1; D uncertain. The V and J ends lost 5 bases and 9 bases respectively, with 13 bases between them. Germline CDR1 and CDR2: KGHDR and SFDVKD. The CDR3 contains 13 residues. The chain's CDR3 is CATSGSGGGPQHF. In DNA form, the CDR3 reads TGTGCCACCAGTGGATCGGGAGGTGGGCCCCAGCATTTT.

This chain connects TRBV27 to TRBJ2-1; 16 nucleotides match TRBD2. Unmatched junction bases numbered 4, after V lost 10 bases and J lost 7 bases. Germline V gene data show CDR1 as MNHEY and CDR2 as SMNVEV (reference sequence). The CDR3 has 14 amino acids. In DNA, the CDR3 is TGTGCCACCCCGGGACTAGCGGGAGGGAATGAGCAGTTCTTC. Translation: CATPGLAGGNEQFF.

This chain uses TRBV5-4 with TRBJ2-5, with D tentatively TRBD1 (6 bases). There are 13 residues in the CDR3. CDR1 is SGHNT, CDR2 YYREEE, per germline (reference sequence). V lost 0 bases and J 3 bases, leaving 6 bases between the germline ends. Here the CDR3 reads CASSLDREETQYF. CDR3 coding DNA: TGTGCCAGCAGCTTGGACAGGGAAGAGACCCAGTACTTC.

The gene calls are TRBV28 and TRBJ1-1; D gene uncertain. V was cut by 8 bases and J by 3 bases, with 10 bases left in between. Germline CDR1 reads MDHEN; CDR2 reads SYDVKM. The CDR3 sequence is 12 residues long. The CDR3 spells CASGTEDTEAFF. The DNA of the CDR3 is TGTGCCAGCGGAACTGAGGACACTGAAGCTTTCTTT.

This clone was recorded only once. The chain combines TRBV18 with TRBJ2-2; 13 bases are a match to TRBD2. This CDR3 comprises 19 residues. V shed 0 bases and J 5 bases; nucleotides not matched to a gene: 9. Germline V gene sequence: CDR1 KGHSH, CDR2 LQKENI. The CDR3 loop reads CASSPPRTSGSKTTGELFF. The CDR3 nucleotides read TGTGCCAGCTCACCACCACGGACTAGCGGGAGTAAAACAACCGGGGAGCTGTTTTTT.

The gene calls are TRBV24-1 and TRBJ2-5, with TRBD1 matching 9 bases. This CDR3 region has 15 residues. V lost 3 bases and J lost 2; bases outside the gene matches: 3. Germline V gene sequence: CDR1 KGHDR, CDR2 SFDVKD. The CDR3 spells CATSDAGTGQETQYF. The CDR3 nucleotides are TGTGCCACCAGTGATGCCGGGACAGGGCAAGAGACCCAGTACTTC.

The chain couples TRBV14 to TRBJ2-7; no clear D. Germline assignment: CDR1 SGHDN and CDR2 FVKESK. The V end lost 1 base, the J end lost 0 bases, and 13 bases lay between the germline ends. There are 16 residues in the CDR3. The CDR3 DNA sequence: TGTGCCAGCAGCCAAGCCTCCCAGCGTATCTCCTACGAGCAGTACTTC. It codes for CASSQASQRISYEQYF. The variable domain in full, with the rest retrieved from reference TRBV14 and TRBJ2-7, is EAGVTQFPSHSVIEKGQTVTLRCDPISGHDNLYWYRRVMGKEIKFLLHFVKESKQDESGMPNNRFLAERTGGTYSTLKVQPAELEDSGVYFCASSQASQRISYEQYFGPGTRLTVT.

As for this clone: A junction end diverges from the germline sequence, so it may reflect a read error. V usage is TRBV27 and J usage is TRBJ2-3; tentatively, D is TRBD2 (5 bases). Germline V gene sequence: CDR1 MNHEY, CDR2 SMNVEV (reference sequence). The CDR3 loop spans 16 amino acids. CDR3 sequence: CASSVSLATSTDTQYF. The CDR3 bases are TGTGCCAGCAGTGTATCCCTAGCAACTAGCACAGATACGCAGTATTTT.

The chain is built from TRBV15 and TRBJ2-5; D is uncertain. The CDR3 extends over 14 amino acids. CDR1 LNHNV and CDR2 YYDKDF come from the germline V gene (reference sequence). The V and J ends lost 5 bases and 5 bases respectively, with 15 bases between them. CDR3 coding DNA: TGTGCCACCAGCCAGTCCCTAGGAAGGGAGACCCAGTACTTC. Encoded protein: CATSQSLGRETQYF.

The V call is TRBV6-5, the J call TRBJ2-7, with 9 bases lining up with TRBD1. CDR1 and CDR2 (germline): MNHEY, SVGAGI. The CDR3 is made up of 16 amino acids. V lost 4 bases and J lost 3; bases outside the gene matches: 10. The CDR3 reads CASSSPGTGRGYEQYF. CDR3 sequence (DNA): TGTGCCAGCAGTTCCCCCGGGACAGGGAGAGGCTACGAGCAGTACTTC.

The chain joins TRBV28 to TRBJ2-1, with 8 bases lining up with TRBD1. Germline V lookup: CDR1 MDHEN, CDR2 SYDVKM. The V segment lost 3 bases and the J segment 4 bases; nucleotides outside the gene matches: 11. CDR3 length: 17 amino acids. This CDR3 is CASSFPLQGAQYNEQFF. The CDR3 DNA is TGTGCCAGCAGTTTCCCCCTCCAGGGGGCGCAGTACAATGAGCAGTTCTTC.

The gene calls are TRBV7-3 and TRBJ2-2; 7 nucleotides agree with TRBD1. This CDR3 is 14 amino acids long. The germline gives CDR1 SGHTA, CDR2 FQGTGA. With V trimmed by 8 bases and J by 0 bases, 3 bases remained unmatched. CDR3 sequence (DNA): TGTGCCAGCCAAGACAGGGCGAACACCGGGGAGCTGTTTTTT. It codes for CASQDRANTGELFF.

V gene TRBV9 combines with J gene TRBJ2-7, with 10 bases that match TRBD1. Per germline, CDR1 SGDLS and CDR2 YYNGEE. J lost 4 bases, V lost 3 bases, and 10 bases had no gene match. This CDR3 is built from 16 residues. CDR3 in amino acids: CASSESTGTGVYEQYF. The DNA of the CDR3 is TGTGCCAGCAGCGAATCAACCGGGACAGGGGTTTACGAGCAGTACTTC.

Only a few counts were recorded for this clone. The rearrangement uses TRBV11-1 and TRBJ1-6; 9 bases map to TRBD1. The germline gives CDR1 SGHAT, CDR2 FQDESV (reference sequence). V shed 5 bases and J 7 bases; nucleotides not matched to a gene: 6. The CDR3 is 15 residues long. CDR3 in amino acids: CASSPGGQGNSPLHF. The CDR3 coding sequence is TGTGCCAGCAGCCCCGGGGGACAGGGAAATTCACCCCTCCACTTT.

This clone was observed a single time. The chain employs TRBV11-2 and TRBJ2-7, with 9 bases fitting TRBD1. The CDR3 totals 17 residues. Germline trimming cut 4 bases from V and 4 bases from J; bases unmatched to any gene: 14. Germline assignment: CDR1 SGHAT and CDR2 FQNNGV. CDR3 bases: TGTGCCAGCAGCTCCCGCCCCGGGACAGGGTATTGGTACGAGCAGTACTTC. It yields the protein CASSSRPGTGYWYEQYF.

This rearrangement joins TRBV6-5 to TRBJ1-5; 10 bases fit TRBD1. The germline V gene has CDR1 MNHEY and CDR2 SVGAGI. The ends lost 6 bases at V and 2 bases at J; junction bases unmatched: 4. This CDR3 spans 15 amino acids. The CDR3 protein is CASRKGTGGNQPQHF. CDR3 DNA: TGTGCCAGCAGGAAGGGGACAGGGGGCAATCAGCCCCAGCATTTT.

CDR3 bases: TGTGCCAGCTCCAGCGGGGACAGGGGATTCGACGAGCAGTACTTC. The encoded protein is CASSSGDRGFDEQYF. The chain links TRBV18 to TRBJ2-7; 10 nucleotides agree with TRBD1. The CDR3 loop spans 15 amino acids. The V gene's germline CDR1 is KGHSH and CDR2 LQKENI. With V trimmed by 6 bases and J by 5 bases, 10 bases remained unmatched.

This sequence joins TRBV28 and TRBJ2-2, with no clear D. The CDR3 totals 13 residues. Germline CDR1 is MDHEN and CDR2 is SYDVKM. Trimming pared 6 bases from V and 6 bases from J, leaving 11 bases between. The CDR3 DNA follows: TGTGCCAGCAGGGTCCAGGAACCCGGGGAGCTGTTTTTT. Protein sequence: CASRVQEPGELFF.

CDR3 nucleotides: TGTGCCAGCAGTCTCCCAAGGGACTTTAACTATGGCTACACCTTC. Encoded protein: CASSLPRDFNYGYTF. The V call is TRBV28, the J call TRBJ1-2, with D possibly matching TRBD1 (5 bases). V was clipped by 5 bases and J by 1 base, with 14 bases between them. The CDR3 is made up of 15 amino acids. The germline V gene has CDR1 MDHEN and CDR2 SYDVKM.

The V and J genes are TRBV6-5 and TRBJ2-5; a possible D gene is TRBD1 (6 bases). The CDR3 is 13 residues long. The V gene lost 5 bases and the J gene lost 4 bases, with 11 bases spanning the gap. Germline CDR1 and CDR2: MNHEY and SVGAGI. This chain's CDR3 is CASSPQGRETQYF. CDR3 DNA sequence: TGTGCCAGCAGTCCACAGGGCCGAGAGACCCAGTACTTC.

Only a few counts were recorded for this clone. J is TRBJ2-2 and V is TRBV2, with D possibly TRBD1 on 5 matching bases. The CDR3 totals 15 residues. Trimming took 6 bases from V and 4 from J, leaving 15 bases between them. Looked up from germline, CDR1 is SNHLY and CDR2 is FYNNEI. The CDR3 DNA follows: TGTGCCAGCAGGGCCATAGGGGCAGGCACCGGGGAGCTGTTTTTT. Encoded protein: CASRAIGAGTGELFF.

The chain has TRBV5-1 and TRBJ2-7; TRBD2 aligns across 8 bases. The V gene end was trimmed by 4 bases and the J gene end by 6 bases; junction bases not matched to a gene: 6. The germline V gene has CDR1 SGHRS and CDR2 YFSETQ. The CDR3 totals 13 residues. CDR3 loop: CASSPGGPSEQYF. As DNA, the CDR3 is TGCGCCAGCAGCCCGGGGGGGCCTAGCGAGCAGTACTTC. Looking up the rest from reference TRBV5-1 and TRBJ2-7 gives the full variable domain: KAGVTQTPRYLIKTRGQQVTLSCSPISGHRSVSWYQQTPGQGLQFLFEYFSETQRNKGNFPGRFSGRQFSNSRSEMNVSTLELGDSALYLCASSPGGPSEQYFGPGTRLTVT.

V usage is TRBV27 and J usage is TRBJ2-1, with TRBD2 matching over 8 bases. The junction had 6 bases not matched to a gene; V was cut back by 2 bases and J by 9 bases. Germline-derived CDR1 and CDR2 are MNHEY and SMNVEV (reference sequence). The CDR3 consists of 14 residues. CDR3 in amino acids: CASSLRGLVIEQFF. CDR3 nucleotides: TGTGCCAGCAGTTTAAGGGGACTAGTCATTGAGCAGTTCTTC.

The chain is built from TRBV11-2 and TRBJ2-2, with 7 bases matching TRBD2. After removal of 4 bases from V and 5 bases from J, the junction contained 13 bases not matched to a gene. This CDR3 has 17 residues. Germline V gives CDR1 SGHAT, CDR2 FQNNGV. As DNA, the CDR3 is TGTGCCAGCAGCTACCCACTTGCGGGAGAGCAAACCGGGGAGCTGTTTTTT. This codes for CASSYPLAGEQTGELFF.

This chain uses TRBV18 with TRBJ2-7; a possible D gene is TRBD1 (5 bases). The CDR3 is made up of 15 amino acids. From germline, CDR1 is KGHSH and CDR2 LQKENI. Trimming removed 5 bases at V and 6 bases at J, with 20 bases between. The CDR3: CASSSDTQNLGEQYF. CDR3 in DNA: TGTGCCAGCTCATCGGACACCCAGAACCTCGGCGAGCAGTACTTC.

The chain carries TRBV5-6 and TRBJ2-6, with a possible D match to TRBD1 (6 bases). The CDR3 length is 18 residues. V was cut by 0 bases and J by 1 base, with 14 bases left in between. Germline lookup yields CDR1 SGHDT and CDR2 YYEEEE. CDR3 in DNA: TGTGCCAGCAGCTTGGTAGGACAGCCGGTTTCTGGGGCCAACGTCCTGACTTTC. Translation: CASSLVGQPVSGANVLTF.

V usage is TRBV3-1 (or the pseudogene TRBV3-2) and J usage is TRBJ2-2, with a tentative D call TRBD1 (6 bases). The CDR3 covers 14 residues. Trimming left V 4 bases short and J 4 bases short, with 10 bases between. In germline, CDR1 is LGHDT, CDR2 YNNKEL (reference sequence). CDR3 nucleotides: TGTGCCAGCAGCCCCAGGGGTACCACCGGGGAGCTGTTTTTT. The encoded protein is CASSPRGTTGELFF.

This clone was seen just once. V usage is TRBV7-9 and J usage is TRBJ1-1; 8 bases line up with TRBD1. From germline, CDR1 is SEHNR and CDR2 FQNEAQ (reference sequence). With V trimmed by 1 base and J by 4 bases, 2 bases remained unmatched. The CDR3 sequence is 14 residues long. CDR3 DNA: TGTGCCAGCAGCTTAGGGACAGGGATCACTGAAGCTTTCTTT. Translated, it gives CASSLGTGITEAFF.

This clone showed up just a few times. V gene TRBV10-2 combines with J gene TRBJ1-1; TRBD1 might be the D (6 bases). CDR3 length equals 14 residues. Trimming cost V 11 bases and J 1 base, with 17 bases left between them. The germline CDR1 and CDR2 sequences are WSHSY and SAAADI. The CDR3 region is CAVRPGQENTEAFF. The CDR3 nucleotides are TGCGCCGTCAGACCGGGACAAGAGAACACTGAAGCTTTCTTT.